These T cell receptor beta chains were read from a single sample in a study of T cells in Graves' hyperthyroidism and ophthalmopathy. Via MiXCR, TCRdb re-called the multiplex PCR reads, giving one row per CDR3 protein. The data show over 150,000 distinct CDR3 sequences, around a sixth seen once. Sequencing was carried out using blood. Receptors originate from a woman aged 45-65 years with Graves' hyperthyroidism. Each CDR3 is given with its conserved first and last residue. Fields, in order: CDR3 length, V gene, clone size, J gene, D gene, CDR3 DNA, CDR3 protein. A D gene is named only where the DNA matches it firmly. A row's size may be missing; if present it is once, few, many or a size class.

>14|TRBV11-3|many|TRBJ1-2|TRBD1
TGTGCCAGCAAGGGACAGGGGATAGACTATGGCTACACCTTC
CASKGQGIDYGYTF
>14|TRBV14|NA|TRBJ1-4|NA
TGTGCCAGCAGCCTAAGAACCGAGGGTGAAAAACTGTTTTTT
CASSLRTEGEKLFF
>15|TRBV20-1|many|TRBJ1-4|NA
TGCAGTGCTAGGGAGATGTTGGGGGGCGGTGAAAAACTGTTTTTT
CSAREMLGGGEKLFF
>20|TRBV19|NA|TRBJ1-5|TRBD1
TGTGCCAGTAGTACATTCTCCGGGACAGGGGGTGTCTATAGCAATCAGCCCCAGCATTTT
CASSTFSGTGGVYSNQPQHF
>11|TRBV29-1|few|TRBJ2-7|NA
TGCAGCGTTGTAGGGGGGAGCGAGCAGTACTTC
CSVVGGSEQYF
>19|TRBV6-1|NA|TRBJ2-2|TRBD2
TGTGCCAGCAGTGAATTGTCGGGACTAGCGGGGTTGAACACCGGGGAGCTGTTTTTT
CASSELSGLAGLNTGELFF
>14|TRBV5-1|many|TRBJ2-2|NA
TGCGCCAGCAGCTTTGAGGGAGGCACCGGGGAGCTGTTTTTT
CASSFEGGTGELFF
>14|TRBV6-1|NA|TRBJ2-1|NA
TGTGCCAGCTCTAGCGGACAGCGTTACAATGAGCAGTTCTTC
CASSSGQRYNEQFF
>14|TRBV30|many|TRBJ1-2|NA
TGTGCCTGGAGAGGGGACGCCTCCATGGCAGGCTACACCTTC
CAWRGDASMAGYTF
>13|TRBV7-9|NA|TRBJ2-3|NA
TGTGCCAAAGGCGGGGATAGCACAGATACGCAGTATTTT
CAKGGDSTDTQYF
>17|TRBV18|few|TRBJ1-4|NA
TGTGCCAGCTCACCGGCACGTCTTCGGACCCAGGGTGAAAAACTGTTTTTT
CASSPARLRTQGEKLFF
>15|TRBV10-1|many|TRBJ1-4|NA
TGCGCCAGCAGTGAGTCTACGGGCTATAATGAAAAACTGTTTTTT
CASSESTGYNEKLFF
>15|TRBV7-9|NA|TRBJ2-1|NA
TGTGCCAGCAGCCTCTACAGGGATTCCTACAATGAGCAGTTCTTC
CASSLYRDSYNEQFF
>15|TRBV14|many|TRBJ2-1|TRBD2
TGTGCCAGCAGCCAAGATAGTCTAGCGGTACTTTGGCAGTTCTTC
CASSQDSLAVLWQFF
>12|TRBV20-1|many|TRBJ2-5|NA
TGCAGTGCGAGTGGCCGGGTACAGACCCAGTACTTC
CSASGRVQTQYF
>14|TRBV28|many|TRBJ2-5|TRBD2
TGTGCCAGCAGTCTAAGGCGGGAGCGAGAGACCCAGTACTTC
CASSLRRERETQYF
>12|TRBV9|NA|TRBJ2-1|NA
TGTGCCAGCGGCTATACTCGTGGAGAGCAGTTCTTC
CASGYTRGEQFF
>15|TRBV11-2|many|TRBJ1-5|NA
TGTGCCAGCAGCTTTAAACCCGGGCAACTCCAGCCCCAGCATTTT
CASSFKPGQLQPQHF
>17|TRBV18|many|TRBJ2-5|TRBD2
TGTGCCAGCTCACCAACTTTCGGACTAGCGGAAGTAGAGACCCAGTACTTC
CASSPTFGLAEVETQYF
>13|TRBV12-3/TRBV12-4|many|TRBJ1-6|NA
TGTGCCAGCAGTAACCCAGGGAATTCACCCCTCCACTTT
CASSNPGNSPLHF
>12|TRBV15|many|TRBJ2-1|NA
TGTGCCACCAGTAGACTTCGGATAGAGCAGTTCTTC
CATSRLRIEQFF
>14|TRBV7-3|many|TRBJ2-1|NA
TGTGCCAGCAGCCCCTCAAGGACCGTGAATGAGCAGTTCTTC
CASSPSRTVNEQFF
>15|TRBV7-9|few|TRBJ2-2|NA
TGTGCCAGCAGCTTCGCGGAAATTGGAACCGGGGAGCTGTTTTTT
CASSFAEIGTGELFF
>13|TRBV20-1|many|TRBJ2-1|NA
TGCAGTGCTAGAGATTTCTCAGGGATGGAGCAGTTCTTC
CSARDFSGMEQFF
>15|TRBV2|many|TRBJ1-5|NA
TGTGCCAGCACCCCCGGACAATATAGCAATCAGCCCCAGCATTTT
CASTPGQYSNQPQHF
>13|TRBV11-3|many|TRBJ2-5|NA
TGTGCCAGCAGTACCACCGGTACAGAGACCCAGTACTTC
CASSTTGTETQYF
>13|TRBV7-7|many|TRBJ2-3|NA
TGTGCTAGCAGCTTAATTGGCACAGATACGCAGTATTTT
CASSLIGTDTQYF
>13|TRBV18|few|TRBJ1-5|NA
TGTGCCAGCTCACCAGGGAGCGATCAGCCCCAGCATTTT
CASSPGSDQPQHF
>14|TRBV12-5|NA|TRBJ1-2|TRBD1
TGTGCTAGTGCCCCGGGACAGGGGAACTATGGCTACACCTTC
CASAPGQGNYGYTF
>13|TRBV6-5|many|TRBJ2-7|NA
TGTGCCAGCAGTTTCAGGATAACCTACGAGCAGTACTTC
CASSFRITYEQYF
>19|TRBV18|few|TRBJ2-4|NA
TGTGCCAGCTCACTCTCCAGACATACGGGGGTCGGGGCCAAAAACATTCAGTACTTC
CASSLSRHTGVGAKNIQYF
>15|TRBV12-3/TRBV12-4|few|TRBJ1-6|TRBD1
TGTGCCAGCAGTTACTCGGACAGGGCCGATTCACCCCTCCACTTT
CASSYSDRADSPLHF
>15|TRBV28|many|TRBJ1-1|NA
TGTGCCAGCAGTCAAATCAGGGGAATCGGCACTGAAGCTTTCTTT
CASSQIRGIGTEAFF
>13|TRBV24-1|many|TRBJ2-7|NA
TGTGCCACCAGCAGGGCAGGGCGGTACGAGCAGTACTTC
CATSRAGRYEQYF
>15|TRBV6-1|NA|TRBJ2-1|TRBD2
TGTGCCAGCAGAACCATAGCGGGAGGTAACAATGAGCAGTTCTTC
CASRTIAGGNNEQFF
>14|TRBV7-9|many|TRBJ2-7|NA
TGTGCCAGCAGCTTACGGGAGTCGAACTACGAGCAGTACTTC
CASSLRESNYEQYF
>15|TRBV27|many|TRBJ1-6|TRBD1
TGTGCCAGCAGTTTATCGGACAGGGGGAATTCACCCCTCCACTTT
CASSLSDRGNSPLHF
>14|TRBV11-3|many|TRBJ2-3|TRBD1
TGTGCCACAACCGGGACAGGGAGCACAGATACGCAGTATTTT
CATTGTGSTDTQYF
>16|TRBV28|many|TRBJ1-1|NA
TGTGCCAGCAGCTTTCTATCCCTCCTCATGAACACTGAAGCTTTCTTT
CASSFLSLLMNTEAFF
>14|TRBV6-2/TRBV6-3|many|TRBJ1-1|NA
TGTGCCAGCAGGGGTTTCGGACGGTTCCTTGAAGCTTTCTTT
CASRGFGRFLEAFF
>17|TRBV19|few|TRBJ2-1|TRBD1
TGTGCCAGTAGTATTGCCCGGACAGGCTACTCCTACAATGAGCAGTTCTTC
CASSIARTGYSYNEQFF
>13|TRBV12-3/TRBV12-4|many|TRBJ2-5|TRBD2
TGTGCCAGCAGTCCCCGACCGGGACTAGCCGGGCACTTC
CASSPRPGLAGHF
>15|TRBV7-2|NA|TRBJ2-3|NA
TGTGCCAGCAGCTTACGGCACGGATCAACAGATACGCAGTATTTT
CASSLRHGSTDTQYF
>16|TRBV5-1|NA|TRBJ1-3|NA
TGCGCCAGCAGCTTGGCCAGTGGTGGCTCTGGAAACACCATATATTTT
CASSLASGGSGNTIYF
>15|TRBV19|NA|TRBJ2-2|TRBD1
TGTGCCAGTACCGACAGGGGGCGAGGAACCGGGGAGCTGTTTTTT
CASTDRGRGTGELFF
>17|TRBV24-1|many|TRBJ2-6|NA
TGTGCCACCAGTGATTTCCAGGGAGGAACTGGGGCCAACGTCCTGACTTTC
CATSDFQGGTGANVLTF
>18|TRBV2|NA|TRBJ2-3|TRBD2
TGTGCCAGCAGTGAAGCGGTAGGACTAGCCGACACCACAGATACGCAGTATTTT
CASSEAVGLADTTDTQYF
>15|TRBV19|NA|TRBJ2-1|TRBD1
TGTGCCAGTAGTGTGACAGGGACCTCCTACAATGAGCAGTTCTTC
CASSVTGTSYNEQFF
>16|TRBV6-6|many|TRBJ2-7|NA
TGTGCCAGCAGTTACTCAAGACGGTCTAGCAGTAACGAGCAGTACTTC
CASSYSRRSSSNEQYF
>12|TRBV18|many|TRBJ2-1|NA
TGTGCCAGCTCACCGGTGGGCAATGAGCAGTTCTTC
CASSPVGNEQFF
>13|TRBV7-8|NA|TRBJ2-7|NA
TGTGCCAGCAGCTTTGGGCAAACCTACGAGCAGTACTTC
CASSFGQTYEQYF
>16|TRBV18|NA|TRBJ2-1|NA
TGTGCCAGCTCATCTTACAGCAGCCTCGCCTACAATGAGCAGTTCTTC
CASSSYSSLAYNEQFF